The entry that follows covers one T cell receptor beta chain sequence. Its antigen is not known. This may be a read error, as it is one base from a much larger clone. Since the CDR3 does not end with the conserved phenylalanine or tryptophan, this likely comes from a read error. Germline DNA was extracted too, while blood RNA derived from unsorted whole blood. A primer in the constant region served to generate TCR beta cDNA from 450 to 650 ng of total RNA. Slightly modified ARM-PCR, run as three nested multiplex PCR rounds, produced the TCR beta libraries. The two initial PCR rounds, nine to eleven cycles each, used TRBV1-TRBV30 forward and C-beta reverse primers. TCRdb recomputed calls from the multiplex PCR reads with MiXCR, one row per CDR3 protein. The table lists a few hundred thousand distinct CDR3 sequences, about three fifths of them singletons. CDR1 is SGHDT, CDR2 YYEEEE, per germline. After removal of 6 bases from V and 8 bases from J, the junction contained 10 bases not matched to a gene. This CDR3 is built from 13 residues.

This entry is derived from a study of tumor-infiltrating lymphocytes in primary liver carcinoma. Findings of the study overall: Pairs comparing tumor with adjacent tissue or blood overlapped less than pairs drawn from tumor regions.

The chain has TRBV5-6 and TRBJ1-1, with TRBD1 matching over 7 bases. The specimen sequenced was peripheral blood. This sequence originates from a woman between 25 and 40 years old with primary liver carcinoma and hepatitis B virus infection. DNA of the CDR3: TGTGCCAGCAATAGGGGACAGTGGGCCGAAGCTTTCTAT. Residues: CASNRGQWAEAFY.